This is a list of T cell receptor beta chains from one sample in a study of T cells after yellow fever vaccination. TCRdb re-derived calls from the 5' RACE reads in MiXCR, one entry per CDR3 protein. The sample lists under 300,000 distinct CDR3 sequences; roughly 7.2% were seen once. This material consisted of CD4+ T cells sorted from PBMCs, taken 15 days after the yellow fever booster vaccination. The receptor source for this set is a man under 40 who received the YFV17D yellow fever vaccine. The CDR3 runs from the conserved cysteine through the conserved F or W. Each record gives: D gene, V gene, J gene, clone size, CDR3 protein, CDR3 DNA. D genes are given only for firm matches. Not all rows give a size; the values are once, few, many and, for expanded clones, a class.

-	TRBV5-4	TRBJ2-3	-	CASSSGHRTDTQYF	TGTGCCAGCAGCTCGGGACATCGCACAGATACGCAGTATTTT
TRBD2	TRBV5-4	TRBJ2-5	-	CASSVTLAGEQETQYF	TGTGCCAGCAGCGTAACACTAGCGGGAGAACAGGAGACCCAGTACTTC
TRBD1	TRBV24-1	TRBJ2-2	-	CATRQGASGELFF	TGTGCCACTCGACAGGGGGCGTCCGGGGAGCTGTTTTTT
TRBD2	TRBV12-3/TRBV12-4	TRBJ2-3	-	CASSFYIRGGDTQYF	TGTGCCAGCAGTTTCTACATTCGGGGGGGAGATACGCAGTATTTT
TRBD2	TRBV7-2	TRBJ2-1	many	CASSLRSKRGSSYNEQFF	TGTGCCAGCAGCTTACGAAGCAAGCGGGGGAGCTCCTACAATGAGCAGTTCTTC
-	TRBV15	TRBJ2-2	many	CATSRETRVPGELFF	TGTGCCACCAGCAGAGAAACCAGGGTCCCCGGGGAGCTGTTTTTT
-	TRBV18	TRBJ2-1	few	CASSELARYNEQFF	TGTGCCAGCTCCGAGCTAGCGCGGTACAATGAGCAGTTCTTC
-	TRBV6-4	TRBJ2-1	few	CASSEGGVNEQFF	TGTGCCAGCAGTGAAGGGGGGGTGAATGAGCAGTTCTTC
-	TRBV12-3/TRBV12-4	TRBJ2-3	many	CASIRGFIRTDTQYF	TGTGCCAGCATTCGGGGTTTCATCCGCACAGATACGCAGTATTTT
-	TRBV6-5	TRBJ2-5	many	CASSYRVRGRETQYF	TGTGCCAGCAGTTACCGCGTCCGGGGACGAGAGACCCAGTACTTC
-	TRBV5-1	TRBJ2-1	many	CASSFKAPSTGHNEQFF	TGCGCCAGCAGCTTTAAGGCGCCTAGCACGGGCCACAATGAGCAGTTCTTC
TRBD1	TRBV20-1	TRBJ1-1	-	CSARRGGADTEAFF	TGCAGTGCTAGAAGAGGGGGCGCCGACACTGAAGCTTTCTTT
-	TRBV19	TRBJ1-4	many	CASSKSSQALDEKLFF	TGTGCCAGTAGTAAGAGTTCGCAGGCTTTGGACGAAAAACTGTTTTTT
TRBD2	TRBV5-1	TRBJ2-1	many	CASNIGRAGDEQFF	TGCGCCAGCAATATCGGGAGGGCCGGAGATGAGCAGTTCTTC
-	TRBV28	TRBJ2-7	-	CASSLKRNGDEQYF	TGTGCCAGCAGTTTAAAAAGAAACGGGGACGAGCAGTACTTC
TRBD2	TRBV20-1	TRBJ2-5	-	CSATDGGETQYF	TGCAGTGCTACGGACGGGGGGGAGACCCAGTACTTC